The clone carrying this TCR beta chain was seen a handful of times. Its antigen is undetermined. Germline V gene lookup returns CDR1 MDHEN and CDR2 SYDVKM. The CDR3 loop spans 16 amino acids. V lost 3 bases and J lost 7; bases outside the gene matches: 9. Using a J-beta primer mix together with a sample-barcoded 5' primer, a second PCR was run for roughly 7 to 12 cycles. TCRdb re-called the 5' RACE reads through MiXCR, storing one row per CDR3 protein. The table lists some 1,000,000 distinct CDR3 sequences, almost 25% of them singletons. The data were obtained in a study of blood T cells in healthy people across ages. Study details: About one barcoded beta molecule per two T cells was captured by template switching. Notes on the study in general: It was the long-lived donors that had more naive CD4+ cells and higher diversity than aged donors.

These sequences were also reported in another study, on T cells of mothers and their children. From that second work: Second-PCR amplification with M1S added sample barcodes and 2-4 random nucleotides.

This chain uses TRBV28 with TRBJ2-5, with 12 nucleotides matching TRBD2. Material for sequencing was blood. This TCR came from a girl between 2 and 10 years old in good health. CDR3 nucleotides: TGTGCCAGCAGTTTCTCCTCTAGCGGGGGGGCTGGGACCCAGTACTTC. This gives the protein CASSFSSSGGAGTQYF.